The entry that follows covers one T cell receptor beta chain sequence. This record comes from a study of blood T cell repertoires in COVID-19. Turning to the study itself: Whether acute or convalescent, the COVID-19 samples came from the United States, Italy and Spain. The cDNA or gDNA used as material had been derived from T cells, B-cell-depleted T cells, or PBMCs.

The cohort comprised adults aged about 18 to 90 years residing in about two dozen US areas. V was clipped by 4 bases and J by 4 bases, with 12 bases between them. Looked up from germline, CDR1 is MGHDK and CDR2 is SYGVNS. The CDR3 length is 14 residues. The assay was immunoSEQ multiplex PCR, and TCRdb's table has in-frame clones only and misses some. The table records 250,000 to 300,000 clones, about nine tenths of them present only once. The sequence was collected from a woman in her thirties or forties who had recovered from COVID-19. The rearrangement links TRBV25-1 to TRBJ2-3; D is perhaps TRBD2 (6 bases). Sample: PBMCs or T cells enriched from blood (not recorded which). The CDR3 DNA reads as TGTGCCAGCAGTGGGGGCAGCGGGTCAGATACGCAGTATTTT. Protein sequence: CASSGGSGSDTQYF.